The sequence of this TCR beta chain was determined in a study of patients and donors after allogeneic stem cell transplantation. The CDR3 runs to 14 residues. Germline assignment: CDR1 MDHEN and CDR2 SYDVKM. V lost 11 bases and J lost 0; bases outside the gene matches: 9. TCRdb re-called the RT-PCR reads through MiXCR, storing one row per CDR3 protein. The data contain about 90,000 distinct CDR3 sequences, approximately 49% of them singletons. The sample consisted of blood, either unsorted or a sorted T cell fraction (not recorded which). The receptor was isolated from a human donor who was either an allogeneic HSCT recipient or a stem cell or donor lymphocyte infusion donor (not recorded which). It is not recorded whose cells these are; they may come from a transplant donor. The chain joins TRBV28 to TRBJ1-1; 7 nucleotides agree with TRBD1. The CDR3 protein is CAAPGTDMNTEAFF. CDR3 DNA sequence: TGTGCCGCTCCCGGGACAGATATGAACACTGAAGCTTTCTTT.